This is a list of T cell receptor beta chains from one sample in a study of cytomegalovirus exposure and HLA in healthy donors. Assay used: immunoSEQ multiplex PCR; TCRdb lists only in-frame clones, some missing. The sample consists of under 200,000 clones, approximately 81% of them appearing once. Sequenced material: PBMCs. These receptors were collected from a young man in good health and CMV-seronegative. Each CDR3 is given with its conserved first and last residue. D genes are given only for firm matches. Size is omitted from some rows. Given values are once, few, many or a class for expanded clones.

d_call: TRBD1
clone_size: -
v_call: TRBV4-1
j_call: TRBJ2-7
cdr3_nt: TGCGCCAGCAGCCAAGTCTTATCGGGACAGGGTCTCCACGAGCAGTACTTC
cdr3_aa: CASSQVLSGQGLHEQYF

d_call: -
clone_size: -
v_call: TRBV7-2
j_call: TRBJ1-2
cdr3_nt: TGTGCCAGCAGCTTTTCCCCAGCTAACTATGGCTACACCTTC
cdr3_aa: CASSFSPANYGYTF

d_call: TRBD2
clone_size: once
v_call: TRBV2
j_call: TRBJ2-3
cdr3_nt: TGTGCCAGCAGCCCCACTAGCGGGGGGTGGGGAGATACGCAGTATTTT
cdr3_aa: CASSPTSGGWGDTQYF

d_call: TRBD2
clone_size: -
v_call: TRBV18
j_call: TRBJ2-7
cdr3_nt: TGTGCCAGCTCATTTAGCGGGGCCGGCTACGAGCAGTACTTC
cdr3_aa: CASSFSGAGYEQYF

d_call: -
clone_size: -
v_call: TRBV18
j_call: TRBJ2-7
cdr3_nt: TGTGCCAGCTCACCAGGGGTGGCACAGGCCTCCTACGAGCAGTACTTC
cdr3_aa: CASSPGVAQASYEQYF

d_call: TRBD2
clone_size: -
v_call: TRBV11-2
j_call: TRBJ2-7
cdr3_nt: TGTGCCAGCAGCTTAGCCTCACCGGGACTAGCCTACGAGCAGTACTTC
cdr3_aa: CASSLASPGLAYEQYF

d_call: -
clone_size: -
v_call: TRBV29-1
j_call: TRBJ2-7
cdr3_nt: TGCAGCGCCAAAGCCCTGCGGGGACCCTACGAGCAGTACTTC
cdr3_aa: CSAKALRGPYEQYF

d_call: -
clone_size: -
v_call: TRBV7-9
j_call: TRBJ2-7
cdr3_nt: TGTGCCAGCAGCTCACAGGGAAACGAGCAGTACTTC
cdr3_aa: CASSSQGNEQYF

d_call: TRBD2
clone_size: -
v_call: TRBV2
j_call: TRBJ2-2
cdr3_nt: TGTGCCATTAATCCCGGGAGGGCCCTCAGCGGGGAGCTGTTTTTT
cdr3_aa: CAINPGRALSGELFF

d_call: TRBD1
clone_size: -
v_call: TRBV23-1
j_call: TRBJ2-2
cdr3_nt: TGCGCCAGCAGTCAATCGTCTGGGACAGGGTTCACCGGGGAGCTGTTTTTT
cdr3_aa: CASSQSSGTGFTGELFF

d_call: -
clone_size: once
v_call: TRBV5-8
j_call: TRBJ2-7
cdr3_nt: TGTGCCAGCAGCTTGGGGACAATGAACGAGCAGTACTTC
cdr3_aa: CASSLGTMNEQYF

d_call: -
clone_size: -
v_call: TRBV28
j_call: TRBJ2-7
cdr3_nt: TGTGCCAGCAGTTTATCGGGGGAGAGGGACTACGAGCAGTACTTC
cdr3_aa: CASSLSGERDYEQYF

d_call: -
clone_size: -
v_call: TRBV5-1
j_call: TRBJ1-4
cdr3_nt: TGCGCCAGCAGCATACAGGGCGTTCAGGGTGAAAAACTGTTTTTT
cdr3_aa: CASSIQGVQGEKLFF

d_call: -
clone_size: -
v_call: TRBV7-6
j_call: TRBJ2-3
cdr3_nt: TGTGCCAGCAGCCCCCAGGGGAGCTGGGCAGATACGCAGTATTTT
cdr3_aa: CASSPQGSWADTQYF

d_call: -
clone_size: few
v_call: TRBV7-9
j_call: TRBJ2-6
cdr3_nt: TGTGCCAGCAGCTTAGTAGGTCAGGGCTCCAACGTCCTGACTTTC
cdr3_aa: CASSLVGQGSNVLTF

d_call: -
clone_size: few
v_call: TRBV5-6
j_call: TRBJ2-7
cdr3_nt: TGTGCCAGCAGCTTGCCTGCCTACGAGCAGTACTTC
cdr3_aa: CASSLPAYEQYF